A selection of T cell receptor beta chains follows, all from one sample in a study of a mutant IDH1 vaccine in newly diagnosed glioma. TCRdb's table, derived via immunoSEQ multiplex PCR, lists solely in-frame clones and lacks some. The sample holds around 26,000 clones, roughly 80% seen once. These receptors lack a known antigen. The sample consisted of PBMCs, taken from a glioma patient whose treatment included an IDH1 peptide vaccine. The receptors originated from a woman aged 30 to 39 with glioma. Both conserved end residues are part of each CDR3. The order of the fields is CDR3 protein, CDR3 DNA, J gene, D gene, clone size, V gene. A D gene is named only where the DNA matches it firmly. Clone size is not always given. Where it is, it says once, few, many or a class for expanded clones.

CDR3aa: CASSFGGDEKLFF
CDR3nt: TGTGCCAGCAGTTTTGGTGGTGATGAAAAACTGTTTTTT
j_gene: TRBJ1-4
d_gene: .
abundance: .
v_gene: TRBV27

CDR3aa: CASRPQGSANSPLHF
CDR3nt: TGTGCCAGCAGACCACAGGGGAGCGCGAATTCACCCCTCCACTTT
j_gene: TRBJ1-6
d_gene: TRBD1
abundance: .
v_gene: TRBV5-8

CDR3aa: CSVVPGNSYEQYF
CDR3nt: TGCAGCGTTGTACCCGGGAACTCCTACGAGCAGTACTTC
j_gene: TRBJ2-7
d_gene: .
abundance: .
v_gene: TRBV29-1

CDR3aa: CATGTQVNTEAFF
CDR3nt: TGTGCCACCGGGACACAGGTGAACACTGAAGCTTTCTTT
j_gene: TRBJ1-1
d_gene: .
abundance: .
v_gene: TRBV7-8

CDR3aa: CASSLVVTGTNYGYTF
CDR3nt: TGTGCCAGCAGCTTGGTGGTTACAGGGACTAACTATGGCTACACCTTC
j_gene: TRBJ1-2
d_gene: .
abundance: .
v_gene: TRBV5-6

CDR3aa: CASRDWSTDTQYF
CDR3nt: TGTGCCAGCCGGGACTGGAGCACAGATACGCAGTATTTT
j_gene: TRBJ2-3
d_gene: .
abundance: .
v_gene: TRBV6-5

CDR3aa: CASSLSTEQYF
CDR3nt: TGTGCCAGCAGCTTAAGCACGGAGCAGTACTTC
j_gene: TRBJ2-7
d_gene: .
abundance: .
v_gene: TRBV7-2

CDR3aa: CASSEADNYGYTF
CDR3nt: TGTGCCAGCAGTGAGGCCGATAACTATGGCTACACCTTC
j_gene: TRBJ1-2
d_gene: .
abundance: .
v_gene: TRBV6-1

CDR3aa: CASSAGENTEAFF
CDR3nt: TGTGCCAGCAGTGCAGGGGAGAACACTGAAGCTTTCTTT
j_gene: TRBJ1-1
d_gene: .
abundance: .
v_gene: TRBV25-1

CDR3aa: CASSQGPAGRAYYGYTF
CDR3nt: TGCGCCAGCAGCCAAGGGCCGGCCGGCAGGGCCTACTATGGCTACACCTTC
j_gene: TRBJ1-2
d_gene: .
abundance: .
v_gene: TRBV4-1

CDR3aa: CASGRGAAYEQFF
CDR3nt: TGTGCCAGTGGGCGGGGGGCGGCGTATGAGCAGTTCTTC
j_gene: TRBJ2-1
d_gene: TRBD2
abundance: .
v_gene: TRBV2

CDR3aa: CASSRDAGGHNEQFF
CDR3nt: TGTGCCAGCAGCCGGGACGCCGGGGGACACAATGAGCAGTTCTTC
j_gene: TRBJ2-1
d_gene: .
abundance: once
v_gene: TRBV5-6

CDR3aa: CASSIGGEQPQHF
CDR3nt: TGTGCCAGCTCCATCGGGGGGGAACAGCCCCAGCATTTT
j_gene: TRBJ1-5
d_gene: .
abundance: once
v_gene: TRBV6-4

CDR3aa: CASRGQGAGDTEAFF
CDR3nt: TGTGCCAGCAGAGGACAGGGGGCTGGGGACACTGAAGCTTTCTTT
j_gene: TRBJ1-1
d_gene: TRBD1
abundance: .
v_gene: TRBV6-5

CDR3aa: CASSSGTGGLGIRDTIYF
CDR3nt: TGTGCCAGCAGCTCCGGGACAGGGGGCCTGGGGATCCGAGACACCATATATTTT
j_gene: TRBJ1-3
d_gene: TRBD1
abundance: .
v_gene: TRBV5-4

CDR3aa: CASGRNLEAFF
CDR3nt: TGTGCCAGCGGAAGGAACCTTGAAGCTTTCTTT
j_gene: TRBJ1-1
d_gene: .
abundance: .
v_gene: TRBV2

CDR3aa: CASGIWSETQYF
CDR3nt: TGTGCCAGCGGGATTTGGAGCGAGACCCAGTACTTC
j_gene: TRBJ2-5
d_gene: .
abundance: .
v_gene: TRBV7-9

CDR3aa: CASSFLWGTEAFF
CDR3nt: .
j_gene: TRBJ1-1
d_gene: .
abundance: .
v_gene: TRBV5-5

CDR3aa: CSVEAWTSIYGYTF
CDR3nt: TGCAGCGTTGAAGCCTGGACGTCGATCTATGGCTACACCTTC
j_gene: TRBJ1-2
d_gene: .
abundance: .
v_gene: TRBV29-1

CDR3aa: CASSYSGGPPNYGYTF
CDR3nt: TGTGCCAGCAGTTACTCGGGGGGGCCCCCTAACTATGGCTACACCTTC
j_gene: TRBJ1-2
d_gene: .
abundance: .
v_gene: TRBV6-6

CDR3aa: CASSQGGAGYYGYTF
CDR3nt: TGCGCCAGCAGCCAAGGAGGGGCGGGGTACTATGGCTACACCTTC
j_gene: TRBJ1-2
d_gene: .
abundance: .
v_gene: TRBV4-1

CDR3aa: CASSGESGVGEKLFF
CDR3nt: TGTGCCAGCAGCGGAGAGTCGGGAGTCGGGGAAAAACTGTTTTTT
j_gene: TRBJ1-4
d_gene: .
abundance: few
v_gene: TRBV5-6

CDR3aa: CASSADTWGETQYF
CDR3nt: TGCGCCAGCAGCGCGGACACCTGGGGAGAGACCCAGTACTTC
j_gene: TRBJ2-5
d_gene: .
abundance: .
v_gene: TRBV5-1

CDR3aa: CASSDNGGDNGYTF
CDR3nt: TGTGCCAGCAGTGACAATGGGGGGGACAATGGCTACACCTTC
j_gene: TRBJ1-2
d_gene: .
abundance: .
v_gene: TRBV6-5

CDR3aa: CASTPARQGGNYGYTF
CDR3nt: TGTGCCAGCACCCCAGCCCGGCAGGGAGGTAACTATGGCTACACCTTC
j_gene: TRBJ1-2
d_gene: .
abundance: .
v_gene: TRBV7-9

CDR3aa: CASTAFEGSPLHF
CDR3nt: TGTGCCAGCACCGCCTTCGAGGGTTCACCCCTCCACTTT
j_gene: TRBJ1-6
d_gene: .
abundance: .
v_gene: TRBV27

CDR3aa: CASSLGMGGYQPQHF
CDR3nt: TGTGCCAGCTCCCTCGGGATGGGAGGGTATCAGCCCCAGCATTTT
j_gene: TRBJ1-5
d_gene: .
abundance: .
v_gene: TRBV18

CDR3aa: CASSQGGETQYF
CDR3nt: TGCGCCAGCAGCCAAGGAGGAGAGACCCAGTACTTC
j_gene: TRBJ2-5
d_gene: .
abundance: once
v_gene: TRBV4-1

CDR3aa: CASSPGQGSYNEQFF
CDR3nt: TGCGCCAGCAGCCCGGGACAGGGCTCCTACAATGAGCAGTTCTTC
j_gene: TRBJ2-1
d_gene: TRBD1
abundance: .
v_gene: TRBV4-1

CDR3aa: CASSPTYGGIGGYTF
CDR3nt: TGTGCCAGCAGCCCGACTTACGGAGGGATAGGCGGCTACACCTTC
j_gene: TRBJ1-2
d_gene: .
abundance: .
v_gene: TRBV9

CDR3aa: CASSLRRVAFSSYNEQFF
CDR3nt: TGTGCCAGCAGCTTGCGGAGGGTAGCCTTTAGCTCCTACAATGAGCAGTTCTTC
j_gene: TRBJ2-1
d_gene: .
abundance: .
v_gene: TRBV5-4

CDR3aa: CASSEAWGGNYGYTF
CDR3nt: TGCGCCAGCAGCGAGGCCTGGGGGGGCAACTATGGCTACACCTTC
j_gene: TRBJ1-2
d_gene: .
abundance: once
v_gene: TRBV5-1

CDR3aa: CASSTRTGTNEKLFF
CDR3nt: TGTGCCAGCAGCACCCGGACAGGCACTAATGAAAAACTGTTTTTT
j_gene: TRBJ1-4
d_gene: TRBD1
abundance: .
v_gene: TRBV7-9

CDR3aa: CASRTALSSYEQYF
CDR3nt: TGTGCCAGTCGGACAGCCCTCTCCTCCTACGAGCAGTACTTC
j_gene: TRBJ2-7
d_gene: .
abundance: once
v_gene: TRBV6-1

CDR3aa: CASTPRQGAGYEQYF
CDR3nt: TGTGCCAGCACCCCCCGACAGGGGGCGGGCTACGAGCAGTACTTC
j_gene: TRBJ2-7
d_gene: TRBD1
abundance: once
v_gene: TRBV4-2

CDR3aa: CASSLTGWQIEKLFF
CDR3nt: TGTGCCAGCAGCTTAACGGGTTGGCAGATTGAAAAACTGTTTTTT
j_gene: TRBJ1-4
d_gene: .
abundance: .
v_gene: TRBV7-2

CDR3aa: CASSPNGYTF
CDR3nt: TGTGCCAGCAGCCCGAATGGCTACACCTTC
j_gene: TRBJ1-2
d_gene: .
abundance: .
v_gene: TRBV7-9

CDR3aa: CASSVASGANVLTF
CDR3nt: TGTGCCAGCAGCGTAGCCTCTGGGGCCAACGTCCTGACTTTC
j_gene: TRBJ2-6
d_gene: .
abundance: .
v_gene: TRBV9

CDR3aa: CASSLGSLYEQYF
CDR3nt: TGTGCCAGCAGCTTAGGGTCTCTTTACGAGCAGTACTTC
j_gene: TRBJ2-7
d_gene: .
abundance: .
v_gene: TRBV7-9

CDR3aa: CASSRQEAYGYTF
CDR3nt: TGTGCCAGCAGCCGACAGGAGGCCTATGGCTACACCTTC
j_gene: TRBJ1-2
d_gene: .
abundance: .
v_gene: TRBV5-4

CDR3aa: CASSPNTGVWSGYTF
CDR3nt: TGTGCCAGCTCACCGAACACCGGGGTATGGAGTGGCTACACCTTC
j_gene: TRBJ1-2
d_gene: .
abundance: .
v_gene: TRBV18

CDR3aa: CASSKQATNEKLFF
CDR3nt: TGTGCCAGTAGTAAACAGGCAACTAATGAAAAACTGTTTTTT
j_gene: TRBJ1-4
d_gene: .
abundance: .
v_gene: TRBV19

CDR3aa: CASSQDPQGRSPLHF
CDR3nt: TGTGCCAGCAGCCAAGACCCCCAGGGGCGATCACCCCTCCACTTT
j_gene: TRBJ1-6
d_gene: .
abundance: .
v_gene: TRBV14

CDR3aa: CASSGDGTYGYTF
CDR3nt: TGTGCCAGCAGTGGCGACGGGACCTATGGCTACACCTTC
j_gene: TRBJ1-2
d_gene: .
abundance: once
v_gene: TRBV6-1

CDR3aa: CASSRGWDTEAFF
CDR3nt: TGTGCCAGTTCGCGGGGCTGGGACACTGAAGCTTTCTTT
j_gene: TRBJ1-1
d_gene: .
abundance: .
v_gene: TRBV19

CDR3aa: CASKLAGGNTGELFF
CDR3nt: TGCGCCAGCAAGCTAGCGGGGGGAAACACCGGGGAGCTGTTTTTT
j_gene: TRBJ2-2
d_gene: TRBD2
abundance: .
v_gene: TRBV10-2

CDR3aa: CASTTGLYEQYF
CDR3nt: TGTGCCAGCACTACGGGGCTCTACGAGCAGTACTTC
j_gene: TRBJ2-7
d_gene: .
abundance: once
v_gene: TRBV25-1

CDR3aa: CASSLNTGELFF
CDR3nt: TGCGCCAGCAGCTTAAACACCGGGGAGCTGTTTTTT
j_gene: TRBJ2-2
d_gene: .
abundance: once
v_gene: TRBV5-1

CDR3aa: CASSQDPGRGLETQYF
CDR3nt: TGTGCCAGCAGCCAAGATCCGGGTAGGGGGCTCGAGACCCAGTACTTC
j_gene: TRBJ2-5
d_gene: TRBD1
abundance: .
v_gene: TRBV4-2

CDR3aa: CASSPGLGELFF
CDR3nt: TGTGCCAGCAGCCCGGGACTAGGGGAGCTGTTTTTT
j_gene: TRBJ2-2
d_gene: TRBD2
abundance: .
v_gene: TRBV6-5

CDR3aa: CASSASEFHTGELFF
CDR3nt: TGTGCCAGCAGCGCTTCTGAATTTCACACCGGGGAGCTGTTTTTT
j_gene: TRBJ2-2
d_gene: .
abundance: .
v_gene: TRBV6-1